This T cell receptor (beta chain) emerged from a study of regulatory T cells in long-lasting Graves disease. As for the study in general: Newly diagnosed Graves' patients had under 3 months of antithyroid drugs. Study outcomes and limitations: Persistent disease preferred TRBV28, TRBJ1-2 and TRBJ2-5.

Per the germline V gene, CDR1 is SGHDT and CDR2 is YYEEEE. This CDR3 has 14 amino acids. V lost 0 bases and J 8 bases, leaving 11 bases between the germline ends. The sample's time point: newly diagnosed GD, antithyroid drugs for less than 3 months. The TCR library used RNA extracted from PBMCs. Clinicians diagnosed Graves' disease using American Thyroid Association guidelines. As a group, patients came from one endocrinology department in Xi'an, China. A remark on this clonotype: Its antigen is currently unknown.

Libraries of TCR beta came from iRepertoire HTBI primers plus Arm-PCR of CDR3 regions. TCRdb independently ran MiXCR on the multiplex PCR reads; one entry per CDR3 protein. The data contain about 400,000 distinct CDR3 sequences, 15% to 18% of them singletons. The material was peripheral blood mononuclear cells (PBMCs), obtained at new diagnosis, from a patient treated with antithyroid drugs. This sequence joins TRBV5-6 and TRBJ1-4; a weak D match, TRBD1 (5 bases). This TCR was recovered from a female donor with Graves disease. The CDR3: CASSLAGTSEKLFF. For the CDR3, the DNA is TGTGCCAGCAGCTTGGCAGGGACTTCGGAAAAACTGTTTTTT.